The sequence of this TCR beta chain was determined in a study of T cell changes during pregnancy in multiple sclerosis. Germline loops: CDR1 MNHNS, CDR2 SASEGT. This CDR3 region has 15 residues. The J segment lost 7 bases and the V segment lost 7 bases, leaving 12 bases of the junction unmatched. Using immunoSEQ multiplex PCR, the repertoire was profiled, and TCRdb retains in-frame clones only, with some absent. The repertoire holds roughly 60,000 clones, with 92% as singletons. The chain employs TRBV6-1 and TRBJ2-1, with TRBD2 matching over 8 bases. The sample in question was peripheral blood, obtained in the second trimester of pregnancy. The source of this sequence is a female donor with multiple sclerosis, enrolled in a pregnancy study. The CDR3 here is CASTPRWREDNEQFF. CDR3 in DNA: TGTGCCAGCACCCCAAGGTGGCGGGAGGATAATGAGCAGTTCTTC.